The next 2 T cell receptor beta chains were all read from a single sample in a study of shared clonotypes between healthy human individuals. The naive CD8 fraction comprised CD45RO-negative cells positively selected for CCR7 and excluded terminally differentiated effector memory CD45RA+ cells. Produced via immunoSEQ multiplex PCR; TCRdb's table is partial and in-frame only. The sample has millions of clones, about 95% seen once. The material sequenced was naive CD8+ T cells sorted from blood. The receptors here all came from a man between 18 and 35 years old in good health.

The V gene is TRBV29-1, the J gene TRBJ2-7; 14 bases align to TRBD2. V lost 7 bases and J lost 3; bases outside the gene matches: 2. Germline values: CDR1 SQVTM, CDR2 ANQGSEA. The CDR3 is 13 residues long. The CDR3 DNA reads TGCAGCGCCGGACTAGCGGGGGGCTACGAGCAGTACTTC. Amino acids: CSAGLAGGYEQYF.

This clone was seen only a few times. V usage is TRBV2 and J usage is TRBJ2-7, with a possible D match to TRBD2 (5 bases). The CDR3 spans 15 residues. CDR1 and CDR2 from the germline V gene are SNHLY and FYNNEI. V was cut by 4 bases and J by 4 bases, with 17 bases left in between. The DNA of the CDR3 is TGTGCCAGCAGTGCCTCAGTTTCCGGGGATTACGAGCAGTACTTC. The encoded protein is CASSASVSGDYEQYF.